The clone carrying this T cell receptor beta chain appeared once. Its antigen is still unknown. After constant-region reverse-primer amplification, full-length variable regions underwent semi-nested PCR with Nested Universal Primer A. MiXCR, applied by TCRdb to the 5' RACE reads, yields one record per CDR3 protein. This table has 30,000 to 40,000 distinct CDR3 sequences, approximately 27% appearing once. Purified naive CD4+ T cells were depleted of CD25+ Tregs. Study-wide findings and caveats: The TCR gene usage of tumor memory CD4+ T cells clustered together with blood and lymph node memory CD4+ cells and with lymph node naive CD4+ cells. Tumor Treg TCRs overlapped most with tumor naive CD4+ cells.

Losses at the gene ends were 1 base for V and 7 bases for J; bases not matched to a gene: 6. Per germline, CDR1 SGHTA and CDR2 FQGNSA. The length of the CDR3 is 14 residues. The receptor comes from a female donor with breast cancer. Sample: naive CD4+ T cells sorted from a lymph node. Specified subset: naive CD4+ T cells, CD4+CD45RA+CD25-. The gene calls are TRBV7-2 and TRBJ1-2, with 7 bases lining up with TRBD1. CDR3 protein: CASSLDDRVRGYTF. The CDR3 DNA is TGTGCCAGCAGCTTAGATGACAGGGTGCGTGGCTACACCTTC.